This T cell receptor (beta chain) was identified in a study of cytomegalovirus exposure and HLA in healthy donors (dated by TCRdb to about 2017). Looking at the study overall: In an earlier analysis of several hundred of the donors, 276 Gb of sequence data and 117 million unique TCR beta sequences from 150 million to 200 million T cells were reported. An early release covering about 600 HLA-typed donors comprised approximately 290 gigabases of sequencing data and around 80 million unique TCR sequences. The genetic ancestry cluster associated with self-reported Caucasian donors included 70% to 85% of the 300 to 400 genotyped donors. The study aimed to test whether signatures of past pathogen exposure could be identified by cataloging public T cell receptors. The study profiled the T cell repertoires of about 640 subjects by immunosequencing and related them to cytomegalovirus serostatus. Along with the approximately 670-subject first cohort, a separate validation cohort of over a hundred different subjects was used. The study combined high-throughput TCR immunosequencing, statistical association of individual TCRs with disease status, and machine learning to predict cytomegalovirus infection status. A later analysis re-analyzed previously published TCR beta repertoires from hundreds of donors and added high-resolution HLA genotyping to study TCR occurrence patterns. In the later analysis, no new phenotypic data were used to find candidate immune exposures; instead, reliance was placed on TCR beta sequences and their occurrence across donors. An earlier analysis of about 620 of the donors applied high-throughput TCR beta sequencing to assess whether each TCR beta V gene segment acted as functional or pseudogenic. Donor age, sex, ethnicity and CMV serostatus were compiled together with the repertoire data. A later genetic analysis used genome-wide SNP genotypes for about 65% of the 666 donors, treating that subset as a discovery cohort. Every repertoire in the discovery cohort had been generated on one and the same sequencing platform. Class I and class II HLA loci were covered by the typing at four-digit resolution. Typing coverage differed by locus: A, B, C, DRB1 and DQB1 were typed in roughly 629-630 donors, DQA1 in 500 to 550, DPA1 in around 600, and DPB1 in just under 490. Several DR-DQ haplotypes were handled as single units for association and clustering, since linkage in the cohort was strong. On average, 235,054 unique TCR beta nucleotide sequences were sequenced per donor among some 430 genotyped donors of the cohort, with 15% to 20% of those sequences being non-productive. The full study reports these points: A later analysis found that most CMV-associated TCR beta chains appeared HLA-restricted, with HLA associations seemingly driven largely by CMV exposure. A later analysis found that TCR association rates varied across HLA loci, with DRB1 alleles showing the most associated TCRs and HLA-C alleles the fewest. The study listed 150 to 200 TCR beta chains as associated with cytomegalovirus. In an earlier analysis of around 500 of the donors, most TCR beta V segments appeared in productive rearrangements about 87% or about 30% of the time, broadly matching IMGT annotations. In a later genetic analysis, fewer N-insertions in productive TCRs were reported among donors in an Asian-associated ancestry cluster than the roughly 700-donor mean. While some public TCRs were present in many individuals, most TCR sequences turned up only very rarely across donors. A cluster of highly shared sequence variants was judged likely to represent a technical artifact of the sequencing pipeline. In a later analysis, some 17,000 TCR beta sequences were associated with specific HLA alleles at a false discovery rate of 0.05. Because HLA typing was unavailable for some donors at each locus, only the typed subset was used in association tests. An association between a missense DCLRE1C variant and V-gene and J-gene trimming of TCR beta chains was found in a later genetic analysis and replicated in an independent cohort. The earlier analysis of some 560 of the donors excluded over 15 rarely observed V segments, including chromosome 9 orphons, because counts were too low. A further reported finding was that TCR beta sequences accurately predicted the HLA-A and HLA-B alleles for most subjects in the first cohort. The classifier was reported to diagnose cytomegalovirus status with high specificity and sensitivity in both the original cohort and the validation cohort. Compared with equally common non-associated chains, HLA-associated TCR beta chains in a later analysis were more clonally expanded and had lower generation probabilities. Roughly uniform sequencing depth across donors was assumed in presence/absence analyses, although this assumption may not hold. In vitro tests confirmed that a few of the cytomegalovirus-associated TCR beta chains recognize cytomegalovirus antigens. The only immune exposure information available for the cohort was CMV serostatus. Linkage disequilibrium might explain the correlated functional status among segregating V segments, but an unknown experimental factor could not be excluded. When HLA alleles, especially DR and DQ, strongly co-occurred, attributing TCR associations to individual alleles was difficult. This cohort had only TCR beta chains sequenced, and the lack of alpha or paired-chain data limited which features could be detected. In a later analysis, several top co-occurrence clusters were reported to appear linked to parvovirus B19, influenza, CMV and Epstein-Barr virus. The 87-base-pair reads could not distinguish some IMGT-functional V segments, including TRBV6-2 and TRBV6-3, so those segments were excluded. It was suggested by the authors that the approach could potentially be generalized to other disease states and immunological phenotypes.

Receptor amplification or capture employed the immunoSEQ multiplex PCR assay. For the multiplex PCR, a mixture combining 60 forward primers for TCR Vbeta segments and 13 reverse primers for TCR Jbeta segments was used. The CDR3 region of rearranged TCR beta genes was amplified from genomic DNA with a multiplex PCR assay. The amplified TCR beta libraries were sequenced on the Illumina HiSeq System as 87-base-pair reads. Per the authors' processing: Across the 670 or so repertoires, a later analysis counted roughly 84 million unique TCR beta chains, around 10 million of which were shared by at least two donors. Raw reads were error-corrected and collapsed into unique sequences by a nearest-neighbor algorithm in which closely related sequences were merged to remove PCR and sequencing errors. To assign V, D and J gene segments, CDR3 sequences were aligned to IMGT reference sequences. For a sequence to be retained, a match of at least six nucleotides to both a V gene segment and a J gene segment was required. A rearrangement was called productive if the CDR3 had no stop codons and remained in frame with V and J, and every other rearrangement was called non-productive. CDR3 was defined according to IMGT convention as the region running from the second conserved V-encoded cysteine to the conserved J-encoded phenylalanine. The earlier analysis of fewer than 700 of the donors excluded sequences that lacked an unambiguous match to a single V gene segment. In an earlier analysis of a few hundred of the donors, V segments were called functional above 56.7% productive rearrangements and were called segregating when the between-donor standard deviation exceeded 5%. A statistical classification framework was built to diagnose cytomegalovirus status from the catalog of TCR beta chain sequences. V and J gene assignment, in a later analysis, came from comparing TCR nucleotide sequences with IMGT/GENE-DB human TR gene sequences. In a later analysis, CDR3 sequences and most-parsimonious VDJ recombination scenarios were assigned using the TCRdist pipeline. A later analysis defined each TCR beta chain by its CDR3 amino acid sequence plus V-gene family, and excluded reads lacking a unique V-gene family. As a way to deal with suspected cross-contamination and a sequencing artifact, a later analysis dropped 450 to 700 nucleotide sequences that were highly shared and had low generation probability. For each public chain, a later analysis derived a clonal expansion index from normalized ranks of inferred template counts within each repertoire. Generation probabilities in a later analysis came from a VDJ recombination model fitted to out-of-frame rearrangements, and those results were checked against IGoR. In a later analysis, hypergeometric tests were used to score TCR-TCR, TCR-HLA and TCR-CMV co-occurrence, with a repertoire-size bias correction applied to TCR pairs. To estimate false discovery rates, a later analysis permuted the HLA or CMV assignments 20 times. In a later analysis, co-occurring TCRs were grouped using DBSCAN, with TCRdist sequence similarity added in when clustering inside HLA-allele-positive subsets. Repertoires with fewer than 30,000 or more than 120,000 public chains were left out of co-occurrence clustering, as were about five repertoires with anomalous nucleotide sharing. TCRdb carries this immuneACCESS record with in-frame sequences only. Its versions omit some clonotypes, under half of them owing to an unresolved V gene in the studies checked, with the rest unexplained. For V, J and clone size, that table is used; D and trimming come from the DNA. Here the sample has under 200,000 clones; approximately 80% occur a single time. The ten biggest clones cover roughly 6.3% of the sample.

The cohort comprised some 680 healthy bone marrow donors. At the time of sampling, all cohort members were nominally healthy, though unrecorded immune exposures were likely present. The donor tested CMV seropositive, placing the donor among the 250 to 300 seropositive members of the cohort. Every donor gave a peripheral blood sample, and the peripheral blood mononuclear cells from that sample were used for TCR beta sequencing. The Qiagen DNeasy Blood Extraction Kit was used to extract genomic DNA from the blood cell samples. In the case of this clone: Its target antigen remains unknown. Base qualities are missing; no much larger clone stands one base away.

The germline V gene provides CDR1 SGHTA and CDR2 FQGNSA. Reading from cysteine to phenylalanine, the CDR3 counts 13 amino acids. The only DNA kept is the CDR3, 39 bases in frame from the first base. V and J are truncated by 5 bases and 1 base respectively, leaving an intervening sequence of 6 bases. This chain joins TRBV7-2 to TRBJ1-5; no D segment can be confidently identified. Input material: PBMCs. The receptor was derived from a male donor in good health and CMV-seropositive. CDR3 loop: CASSERSNQPQHF. The DNA is as follows: TGTGCCAGCAGCGAGAGGAGCAATCAGCCCCAGCATTTT.